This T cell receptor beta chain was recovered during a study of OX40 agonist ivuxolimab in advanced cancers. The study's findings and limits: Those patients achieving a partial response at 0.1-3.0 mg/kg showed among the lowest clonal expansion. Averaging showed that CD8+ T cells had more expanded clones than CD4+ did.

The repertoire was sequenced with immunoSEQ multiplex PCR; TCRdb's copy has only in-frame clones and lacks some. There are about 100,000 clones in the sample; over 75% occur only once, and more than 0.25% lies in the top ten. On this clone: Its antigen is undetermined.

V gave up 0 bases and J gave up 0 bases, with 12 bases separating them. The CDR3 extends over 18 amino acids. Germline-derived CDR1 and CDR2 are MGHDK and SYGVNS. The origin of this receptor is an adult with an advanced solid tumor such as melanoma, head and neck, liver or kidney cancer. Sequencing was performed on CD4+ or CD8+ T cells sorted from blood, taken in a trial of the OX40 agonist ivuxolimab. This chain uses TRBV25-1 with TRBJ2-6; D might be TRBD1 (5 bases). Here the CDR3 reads CASSEYSQGNSGANVLTF. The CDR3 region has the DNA TGTGCCAGCAGTGAATATAGCCAGGGAAACTCTGGGGCCAACGTCCTGACTTTC.